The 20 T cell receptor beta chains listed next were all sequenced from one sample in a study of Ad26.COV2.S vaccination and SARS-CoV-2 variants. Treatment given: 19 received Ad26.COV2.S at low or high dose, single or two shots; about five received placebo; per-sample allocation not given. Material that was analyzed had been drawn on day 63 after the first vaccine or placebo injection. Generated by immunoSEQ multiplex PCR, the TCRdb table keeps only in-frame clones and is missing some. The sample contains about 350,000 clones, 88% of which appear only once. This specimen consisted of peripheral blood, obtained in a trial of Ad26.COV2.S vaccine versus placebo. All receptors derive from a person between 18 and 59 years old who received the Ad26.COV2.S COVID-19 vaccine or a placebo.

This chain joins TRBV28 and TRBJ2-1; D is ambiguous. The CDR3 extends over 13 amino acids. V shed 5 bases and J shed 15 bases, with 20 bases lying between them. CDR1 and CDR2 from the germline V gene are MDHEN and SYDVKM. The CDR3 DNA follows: TGTGCCAGCAGTCCCGGATTGTCCGGGTGGTCGTTCTTC. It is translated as CASSPGLSGWSFF.

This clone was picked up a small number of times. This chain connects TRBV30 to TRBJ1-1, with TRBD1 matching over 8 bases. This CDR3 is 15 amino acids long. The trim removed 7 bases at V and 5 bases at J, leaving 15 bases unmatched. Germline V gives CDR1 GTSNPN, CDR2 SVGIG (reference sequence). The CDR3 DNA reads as TGTGCCTCCTCCAGGGGGCGGGGATCGGGGACTGAAGCTTTCTTT. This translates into CASSRGRGSGTEAFF.

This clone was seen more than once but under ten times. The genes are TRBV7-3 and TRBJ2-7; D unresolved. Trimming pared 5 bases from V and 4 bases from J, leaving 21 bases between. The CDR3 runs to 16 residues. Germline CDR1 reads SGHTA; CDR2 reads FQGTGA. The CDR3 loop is CASSPRALRSGYEQYF. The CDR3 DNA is TGTGCCAGCAGCCCTAGGGCCCTCCGGAGTGGGTACGAGCAGTACTTC.

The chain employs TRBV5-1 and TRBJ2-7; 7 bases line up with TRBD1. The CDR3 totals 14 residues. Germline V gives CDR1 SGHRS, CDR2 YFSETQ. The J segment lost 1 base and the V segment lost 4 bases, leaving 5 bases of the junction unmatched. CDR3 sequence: CASSVDRESYEQYF. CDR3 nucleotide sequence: TGCGCCAGCAGCGTTGACAGGGAATCCTACGAGCAGTACTTC.

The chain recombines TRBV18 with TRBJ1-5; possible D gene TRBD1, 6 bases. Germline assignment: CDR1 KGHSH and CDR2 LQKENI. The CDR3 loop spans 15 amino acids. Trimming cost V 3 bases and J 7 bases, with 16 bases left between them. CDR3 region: CASSPGGAPSQPQHF. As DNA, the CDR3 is TGTGCCAGCTCACCGGGGGGGGCGCCTTCCCAGCCCCAGCATTTT.

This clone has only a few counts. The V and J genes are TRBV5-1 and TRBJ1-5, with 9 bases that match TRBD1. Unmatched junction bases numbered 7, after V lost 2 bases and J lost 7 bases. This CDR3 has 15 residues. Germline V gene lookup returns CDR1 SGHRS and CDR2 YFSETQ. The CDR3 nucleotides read TGCGCCAGCAGCTTCCGCCCGGGACAGGGCCAGCCCCAGCATTTT. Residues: CASSFRPGQGQPQHF.

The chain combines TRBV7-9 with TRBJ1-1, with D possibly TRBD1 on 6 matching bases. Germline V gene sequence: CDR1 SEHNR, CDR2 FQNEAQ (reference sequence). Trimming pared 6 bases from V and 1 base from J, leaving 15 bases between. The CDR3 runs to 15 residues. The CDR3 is CASRLTGQKNTEAFF. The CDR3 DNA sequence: TGTGCCAGCAGACTTACCGGACAGAAGAACACTGAAGCTTTCTTT.

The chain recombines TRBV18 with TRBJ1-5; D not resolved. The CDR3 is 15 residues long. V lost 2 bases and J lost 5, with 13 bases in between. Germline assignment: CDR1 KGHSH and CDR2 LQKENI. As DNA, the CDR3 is TGTGCCAGCTCACCAAGGGCAGCCGCCGATCAGCCCCAGCATTTT. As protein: CASSPRAAADQPQHF.

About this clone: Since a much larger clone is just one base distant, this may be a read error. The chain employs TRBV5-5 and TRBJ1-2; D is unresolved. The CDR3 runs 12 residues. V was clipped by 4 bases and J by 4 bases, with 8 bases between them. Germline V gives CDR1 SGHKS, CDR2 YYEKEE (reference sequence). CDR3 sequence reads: CASSREIYGYTF. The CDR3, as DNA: TGTGCCAGCAGCCGGGAAATCTATGGCTACACCTTC. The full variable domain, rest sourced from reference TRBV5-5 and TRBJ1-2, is DAGVTQSPTHLIKTRGQQVTLRCSPISGHKSVSWYQQVLGQGPQFIFQYYEKEERGRGNFPDRFSARQFPNYSSELNVNALLLGDSALYLCASSREIYGYTFGSGTRLTVV.

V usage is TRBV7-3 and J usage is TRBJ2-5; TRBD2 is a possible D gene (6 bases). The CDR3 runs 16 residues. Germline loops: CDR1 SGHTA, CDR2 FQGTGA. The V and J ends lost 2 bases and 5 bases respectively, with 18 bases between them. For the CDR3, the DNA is TGTGCCAGCAGCTTACCGGCTGGTCCCGGAGGGGAGACCCAGTACTTC. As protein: CASSLPAGPGGETQYF.

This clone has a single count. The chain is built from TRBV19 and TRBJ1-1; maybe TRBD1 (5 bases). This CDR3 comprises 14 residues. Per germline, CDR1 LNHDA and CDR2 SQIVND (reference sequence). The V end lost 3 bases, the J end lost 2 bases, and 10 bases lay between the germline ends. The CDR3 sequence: CASSIFGANTEAFF. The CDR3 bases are TGTGCCAGTAGTATTTTCGGGGCAAACACTGAAGCTTTCTTT.

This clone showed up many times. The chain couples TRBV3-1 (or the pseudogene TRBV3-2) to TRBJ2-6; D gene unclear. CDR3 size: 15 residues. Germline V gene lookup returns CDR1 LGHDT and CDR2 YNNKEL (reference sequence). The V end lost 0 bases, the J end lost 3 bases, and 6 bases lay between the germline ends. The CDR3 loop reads CASSQEYDGANVLTF. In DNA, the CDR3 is TGTGCCAGCAGCCAAGAATACGATGGGGCCAACGTCCTGACTTTC.

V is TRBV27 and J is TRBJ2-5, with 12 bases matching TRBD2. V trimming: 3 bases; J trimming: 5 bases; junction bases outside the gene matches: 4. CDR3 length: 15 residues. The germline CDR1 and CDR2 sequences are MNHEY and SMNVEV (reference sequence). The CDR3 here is CASSFTSGGLETQYF. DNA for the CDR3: TGTGCCAGCAGTTTTACTAGCGGGGGGTTGGAGACCCAGTACTTC.

CDR3 protein: CASSRSGGARYSSGYEQYF. The CDR3 DNA reads as TGTGCCAGCAGCAGGAGCGGGGGGGCCCGGTACTCGTCGGGCTACGAGCAGTACTTC. The rearrangement links TRBV7-2 to TRBJ2-7; TRBD2 agrees at 10 bases. This CDR3 has 19 residues. Losses at the gene ends were 5 bases for V and 3 bases for J; bases not matched to a gene: 19. Looked up from germline, CDR1 is SGHTA and CDR2 is FQGNSA.

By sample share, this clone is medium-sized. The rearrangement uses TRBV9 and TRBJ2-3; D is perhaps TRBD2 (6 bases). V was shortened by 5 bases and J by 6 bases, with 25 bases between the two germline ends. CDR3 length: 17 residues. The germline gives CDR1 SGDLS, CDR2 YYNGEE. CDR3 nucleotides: TGTGCCAGCAGTCAACTGGGGGGTGCGGGACTGAAGGATACGCAGTATTTT. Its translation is CASSQLGGAGLKDTQYF.

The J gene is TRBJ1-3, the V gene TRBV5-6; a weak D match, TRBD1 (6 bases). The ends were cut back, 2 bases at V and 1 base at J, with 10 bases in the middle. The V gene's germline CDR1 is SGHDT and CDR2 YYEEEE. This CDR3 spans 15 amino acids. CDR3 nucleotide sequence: TGTGCCAGCAGCTTACAGGGAGTTTCTGGAAACACCATATATTTT. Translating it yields CASSLQGVSGNTIYF.

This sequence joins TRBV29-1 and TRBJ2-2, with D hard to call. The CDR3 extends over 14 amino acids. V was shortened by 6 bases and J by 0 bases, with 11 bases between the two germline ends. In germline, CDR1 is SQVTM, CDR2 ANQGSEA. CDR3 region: CSVGKVPNTGELFF. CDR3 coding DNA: TGCAGCGTGGGGAAAGTCCCGAACACCGGGGAGCTGTTTTTT.

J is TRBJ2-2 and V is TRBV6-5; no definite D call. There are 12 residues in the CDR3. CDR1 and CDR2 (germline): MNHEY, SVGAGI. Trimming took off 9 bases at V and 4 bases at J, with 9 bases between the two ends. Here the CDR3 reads CASDRGTGELFF. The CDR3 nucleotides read TGTGCCAGTGACCGAGGCACCGGGGAGCTGTTTTTT.

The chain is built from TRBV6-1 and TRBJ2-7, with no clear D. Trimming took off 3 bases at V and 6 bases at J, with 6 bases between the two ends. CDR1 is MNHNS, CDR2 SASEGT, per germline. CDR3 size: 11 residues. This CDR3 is CASSEVREQYF. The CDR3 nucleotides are TGTGCCAGCAGTGAGGTACGCGAGCAGTACTTC.

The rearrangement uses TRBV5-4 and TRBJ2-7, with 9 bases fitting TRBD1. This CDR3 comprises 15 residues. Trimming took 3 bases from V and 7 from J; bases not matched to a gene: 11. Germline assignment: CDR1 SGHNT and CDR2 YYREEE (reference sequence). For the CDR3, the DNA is TGTGCCAGCAGCTGGTTGGACAGGGGTATATGGGAGCAGTACTTC. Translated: CASSWLDRGIWEQYF. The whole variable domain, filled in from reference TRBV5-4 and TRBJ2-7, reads ETGVTQSPTHLIKTRGQQVTLRCSSQSGHNTVSWYQQALGQGPQFIFQYYREEENGRGNFPPRFSGLQFPNYSSELNVNALELDDSALYLCASSWLDRGIWEQYFGPGTRLTVT.